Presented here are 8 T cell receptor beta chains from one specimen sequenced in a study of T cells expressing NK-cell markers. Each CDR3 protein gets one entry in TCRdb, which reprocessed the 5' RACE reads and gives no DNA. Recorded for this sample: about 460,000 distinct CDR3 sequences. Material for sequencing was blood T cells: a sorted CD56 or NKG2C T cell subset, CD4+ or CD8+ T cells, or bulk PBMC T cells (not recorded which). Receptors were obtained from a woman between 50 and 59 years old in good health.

CDR3 sequence reads: CSASPPAGRGDTQYF. The chain joins TRBV20-1 to TRBJ2-3; TCRdb calls TRBD2, which cannot be checked without DNA. The CDR3 is 15 residues long. Per germline, CDR1 DFQATT and CDR2 SNEGSKA (reference sequence).

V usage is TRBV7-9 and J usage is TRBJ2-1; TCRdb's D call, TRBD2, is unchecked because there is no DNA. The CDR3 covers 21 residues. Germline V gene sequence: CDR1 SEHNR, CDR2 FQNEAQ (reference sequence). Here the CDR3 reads CASSLGRGPLAGANSYNEQFF. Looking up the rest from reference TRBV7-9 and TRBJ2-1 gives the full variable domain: DTGVSQNPRHKITKRGQNVTFRCDPISEHNRLYWYRQTLGQGPEFLTYFQNEAQLEKSRLLSDRFSAERPKGSFSTLEIQRTEQGDSAMYLCASSLGRGPLAGANSYNEQFFGPGTRLTVL.

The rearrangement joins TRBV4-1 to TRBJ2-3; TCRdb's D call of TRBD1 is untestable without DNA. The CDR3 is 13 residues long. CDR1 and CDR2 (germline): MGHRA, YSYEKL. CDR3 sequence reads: CAFGGGSTDTQYF.

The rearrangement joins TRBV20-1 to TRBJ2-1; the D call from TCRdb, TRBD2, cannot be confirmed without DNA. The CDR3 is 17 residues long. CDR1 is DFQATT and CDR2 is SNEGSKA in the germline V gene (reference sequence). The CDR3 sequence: CSAVKTGLAGSYNEQFF.

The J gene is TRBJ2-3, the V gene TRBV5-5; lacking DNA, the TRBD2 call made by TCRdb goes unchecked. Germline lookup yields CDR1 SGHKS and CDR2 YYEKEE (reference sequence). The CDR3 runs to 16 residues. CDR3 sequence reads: CASTVGLAGTTDTQYF.

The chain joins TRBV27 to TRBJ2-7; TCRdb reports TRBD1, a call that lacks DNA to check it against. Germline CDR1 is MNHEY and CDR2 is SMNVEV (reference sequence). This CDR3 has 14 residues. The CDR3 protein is CASSLRDWGYEQYF.

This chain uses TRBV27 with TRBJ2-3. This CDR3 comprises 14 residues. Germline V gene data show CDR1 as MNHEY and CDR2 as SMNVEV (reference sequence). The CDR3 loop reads CASSFVEGRDTQYF.

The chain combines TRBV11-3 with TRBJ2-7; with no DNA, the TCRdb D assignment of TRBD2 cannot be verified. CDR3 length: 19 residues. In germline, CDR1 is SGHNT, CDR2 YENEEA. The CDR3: CASTPGVAGGPTSRYEQYF.